This T cell receptor (beta chain) was identified during a study of blood T cells in healthy people across ages. The use of a sample-barcoded 5' primer and a J-beta primer mix characterized a second PCR of about 7 to 12 cycles. Via MiXCR, TCRdb re-called the 5' RACE reads, giving one row per CDR3 protein. Counted here are about 1.8 million distinct CDR3 sequences, roughly 50% occurring once; the ten biggest clones make up less than 2.5%. This CDR3 contains 12 residues. The germline V and J ends were trimmed by 6 bases and 4 bases, with 10 bases remaining between them. Germline CDR1 reads SQVTM; CDR2 reads ANQGSEA. This clonotype was seen many times.

This receptor was identified in a woman in her thirties or forties in good health. V and J are TRBV29-1 and TRBJ2-1; TRBD2 is a possible D gene (5 bases). Sample: blood. The CDR3 here is CSVGLAYNEQFF. In DNA form, the CDR3 reads TGCAGCGTAGGACTTGCGTACAATGAGCAGTTCTTC.